The rows below give T cell receptor beta chains drawn from one sample of a study of cytomegalovirus exposure and HLA in healthy donors. TCRdb's table, derived via immunoSEQ multiplex PCR, lists solely in-frame clones and lacks some. The table records over 150,000 clones, roughly 84% of them present only once. The sample consisted of PBMCs. These receptors originate from a man aged 25 to 40 in good health and CMV-seropositive. Each CDR3 is given with its conserved first and last residue. D genes are given only for firm matches. Not all rows give a size; the values are once, few, many and, for expanded clones, a class.

j_gene	v_gene	d_gene	abundance	CDR3nt	CDR3aa
TRBJ2-1	TRBV6-5	-	-	TGTGCCAGCAGTTACTCGAAGTTGCGGCACGAGCAGTTCTTC	CASSYSKLRHEQFF
TRBJ2-7	TRBV6-1	-	-	TGTGCCAGCAGGGAGAACTACGAGCAGTACTTC	CASRENYEQYF
TRBJ2-7	TRBV5-1	TRBD1	-	TGCGCCAGCAGGACGACAGGGGGACCGGACGAGCAGTACTTC	CASRTTGGPDEQYF
TRBJ2-1	TRBV6-6	-	-	TGTGCCAGCAGCCAACGGGAAGGGTCCTACAATGAGCAGTTCTTC	CASSQREGSYNEQFF
TRBJ1-1	TRBV7-9	TRBD1	-	TGTTCCAGCAGCCTGGGACAGGGGACGGCTTTCTTT	CSSSLGQGTAFF
TRBJ2-1	TRBV11-3	TRBD2	-	TGTGCCAGCGGGGAGGGGAGCGATGAGCAGTTCTTC	CASGEGSDEQFF
TRBJ2-5	TRBV10-1	TRBD1	-	TGCGCCAGCAGTGGCCCGGACAGGGGTCGGCAAGAGACCCAGTACTTC	CASSGPDRGRQETQYF
TRBJ2-1	TRBV7-3	TRBD2	-	TGTGCCAGCAGCTCCGGGAGGGCCGACTACAATGAGCAGTTCTTC	CASSSGRADYNEQFF
TRBJ1-4	TRBV7-8	TRBD1	-	TGTGCCAGCAGCCCGGGACAGACCACAACTAATGAAAAACTGTTTTTT	CASSPGQTTTNEKLFF
TRBJ2-1	TRBV4-3	TRBD2	-	TGCGCCAGCAGCCAAGATCAGGCCCGGACTAGCGTCAATGAGCAGTTCTTC	CASSQDQARTSVNEQFF
TRBJ2-7	TRBV9	TRBD1	-	TGTGCCAGCAGCGTAGCGTGGGGGGGACAGGGCGACTACGAGCAGTACTTC	CASSVAWGGQGDYEQYF
TRBJ1-3	TRBV2	TRBD1	-	TGTGCCAGCAGCGGACAGGGGGCGCCTGGAAACACCATATATTTT	CASSGQGAPGNTIYF
TRBJ2-7	TRBV19	-	-	TGTGCCAGTAGCGGGGGGCTCTACGAGCAGTACTTC	CASSGGLYEQYF
TRBJ2-5	TRBV4-1	TRBD1	-	TGCGCCAGCAGCCAAGATCCAACAGGGGTGGAGACCCAGTACTTC	CASSQDPTGVETQYF
TRBJ2-2	TRBV10-3	TRBD2	-	TGTGCCATCAGTGAGTCGATGGGAGGGCGGGAGAACACCGGGGAGCTGTTTTTT	CAISESMGGRENTGELFF
TRBJ2-3	TRBV5-5	TRBD2	few	TGTGCCAGCAGCTCTAGACTAGCGGGAGTTTCGACAGATACGCAGTATTTT	CASSSRLAGVSTDTQYF
TRBJ2-1	TRBV4-2	-	-	TGTGCCAGCAGCCAGGACTCCCTCTCCTACAATGAGCAGTTCTTC	CASSQDSLSYNEQFF
TRBJ2-2	TRBV6-1	-	few	TGTGCCAGCAGTACAGGGAACACCGGGGAGCTGTTTTTT	CASSTGNTGELFF
TRBJ1-2	TRBV5-5	-	-	TGTGCCAGCAGCTTGGCTAACGGCAGGTACAACACCTTC	CASSLANGRYNTF
TRBJ2-7	TRBV11-3	TRBD2	-	TGTGCCAGCAGCTTTGGAGGACTAGCGGTCTACGAGCAGTACTTC	CASSFGGLAVYEQYF
TRBJ1-1	TRBV7-9	-	-	TGTGCCAGCAGCCACCGTCCAGGGGACGACACTGAAGCTTTCTTT	CASSHRPGDDTEAFF
TRBJ2-1	TRBV11-1	-	-	TGTGCCAGCAGCTTAGCGGCAGTCTACAATGAGCAGTTCTTC	CASSLAAVYNEQFF
TRBJ2-1	TRBV10-1	TRBD2	-	TGCGCCAAAAGGGGGGGCGTCGAAACTAGCGGTTACAATGAGCAGTTCTTC	CAKRGGVETSGYNEQFF
TRBJ2-7	TRBV19	-	few	TGTGCCAGTAGTTTCACACCCTCCTACGAGCAGTACTTC	CASSFTPSYEQYF
TRBJ2-1	TRBV7-8	-	once	TGTGCCAGCAGCTCCCAACCTAGAAACTACAATGAGCAGTTCTTC	CASSSQPRNYNEQFF
TRBJ1-1	TRBV18	-	few	TGTGCCAGCTCACCGTATGTGAGTGGCACTGAAGCTTTCTTT	CASSPYVSGTEAFF
TRBJ1-2	TRBV7-9	TRBD1	-	TGTGCCAGCAGCCACGACAGGGACCGATATGGCTACACCTTC	CASSHDRDRYGYTF
TRBJ2-7	TRBV6-6	TRBD2	-	TGTGCCAGCAGCCCCCGAGCGGGAGTTAACTACGAGCAGTACTTC	CASSPRAGVNYEQYF
TRBJ1-1	TRBV7-9	-	few	TGTGCCAGCAGCGACCTAGGTAGGGGGTTTGTGAACACTGAAGCTTTCTTT	CASSDLGRGFVNTEAFF
TRBJ2-1	TRBV19	TRBD1	-	TGTGCCAGTAGTACCTTGGACAGGGTTGTCTACAATGAGCAGTTCTTC	CASSTLDRVVYNEQFF
TRBJ2-1	TRBV14	-	-	TGTGCCAGCAGCCACCGGGACAAGTCCTACAATGAGCAGTTCTTC	CASSHRDKSYNEQFF
TRBJ1-1	TRBV27	-	-	TGTGCCAGCAGTTTCAGGACGGGGACTGAAGCTTTCTTT	CASSFRTGTEAFF
TRBJ1-2	TRBV25-1	TRBD1	-	TGTGCCAGCAGTGAATATAACAGGGGAGCCTATGGCTACACCTTC	CASSEYNRGAYGYTF
TRBJ2-7	TRBV7-2	-	-	TGTGCCAGCAGCTTGGGGCAGGCGAATGAGCAGTACTTC	CASSLGQANEQYF
TRBJ1-2	TRBV29-1	-	-	TGCAGCGTTGGGGAGAACTATGGCTACACCTTC	CSVGENYGYTF
TRBJ2-7	TRBV5-1	-	-	TGCGCCAGCAGCCCTATCGCGCGGGGCTCCTACGAGCAGTACTTC	CASSPIARGSYEQYF
TRBJ1-2	TRBV6-5	-	-	TGTGCCAGCAGTTACTCTGGCGGGGGCAAGGGGGGCTACACCTTC	CASSYSGGGKGGYTF
TRBJ2-5	TRBV2	-	-	TGTGCCAGCAGTGGGATCCGCGGGGAGACCCAGTACTTC	CASSGIRGETQYF
TRBJ2-5	TRBV5-1	-	-	TGCGCCAGCAGCTTGAATAGCTATAGAGAGACCCAGTACTTC	CASSLNSYRETQYF
TRBJ1-5	TRBV15	-	-	TGTGCCACCAGCAGAGATTTTAACAGCCGCAGACCCCAGCATTTT	CATSRDFNSRRPQHF
TRBJ1-1	TRBV10-3	-	few	TGTGCCATCAGTCTCTCAGGGACTGAAGCTTTCTTT	CAISLSGTEAFF
TRBJ2-1	TRBV5-1	TRBD2	once	TGCGCCAGCAGCTTAGTTTCGGGGAGGGCCCTCCATGAGCAGTTCTTC	CASSLVSGRALHEQFF